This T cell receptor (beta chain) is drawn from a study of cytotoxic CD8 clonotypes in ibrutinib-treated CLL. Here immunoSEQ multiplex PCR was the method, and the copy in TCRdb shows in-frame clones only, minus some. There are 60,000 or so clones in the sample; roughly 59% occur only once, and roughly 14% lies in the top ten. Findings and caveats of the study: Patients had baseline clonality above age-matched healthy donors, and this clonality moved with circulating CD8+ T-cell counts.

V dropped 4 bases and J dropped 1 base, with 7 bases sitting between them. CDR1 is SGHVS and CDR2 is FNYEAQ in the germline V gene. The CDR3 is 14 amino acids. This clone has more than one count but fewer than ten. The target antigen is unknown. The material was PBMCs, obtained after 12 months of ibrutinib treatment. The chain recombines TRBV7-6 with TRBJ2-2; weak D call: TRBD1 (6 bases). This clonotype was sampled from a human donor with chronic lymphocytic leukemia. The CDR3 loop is CASSSTGNTGELFF. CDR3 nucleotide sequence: TGTGCCAGCAGCTCGACAGGGAACACCGGGGAGCTGTTTTTT.